This TCR beta chain was sequenced during a study of blood T cells in healthy people across ages. Study-level points and caveats: The long-lived group displayed more naive CD4+ cells, plus higher diversity, than the aged donors did. Naive T cell percentage by flow cytometry tracked strongly with beta diversity.

This clonotype was counted only a few times. What it recognizes is unknown. A second PCR of 7 to 11 cycles used a sample-barcoded 5' primer and a J-beta primer mix. TCRdb reprocessed the 5' RACE reads via MiXCR and lists one record per CDR3 protein. The sample yields around 790,000 distinct CDR3 sequences, 44% seen once. Germline CDR1 is DFQATT and CDR2 is SNEGSKA (reference sequence). Germline trimming cut 0 bases from V and 5 bases from J; bases unmatched to any gene: 7. CDR3 length equals 15 residues. The V call is TRBV20-1, the J call TRBJ1-1; 9 nucleotides align to TRBD1. The material sequenced was blood. The sequence was obtained from a man aged 55 to 69 in good health. CDR3 loop: CSARDLGQGRTEAFF. As DNA, the CDR3 is TGCAGTGCTAGAGATTTGGGACAGGGCCGAACTGAAGCTTTCTTT.